A single T cell receptor (beta chain) is shown here with its context. Its target antigen remains unknown. No clone much larger than this one lies a single base away; base qualities are absent. The CDR3, cysteine through phenylalanine, is 17 amino acids long. The only DNA kept is the CDR3, 51 bases in frame from the first base. In the germline V gene, CDR1 corresponds to SGHRS and CDR2 to YFSETQ. V is trimmed back by 0 bases and J by 4 bases, and the junction contains 6 bases that no gene match accounts for. This record comes from a study of T cells in Graves' hyperthyroidism and ophthalmopathy (dated by TCRdb to between 2017 and 2020). Notes on the research overall: Peripheral blood was sampled at the time of initial diagnosis, prior to any treatment. TCR V-J signatures able to tell the groups apart were searched for in a discovery cohort of 90 to 100 patients, of whom roughly 42 had Graves' ophthalmopathy and roughly 59 had stable Graves' hyperthyroidism. After sampling, hyperthyroidism patients received methimazole starting at 30 mg daily, and ophthalmopathy patients received high-dose intravenous methylprednisolone. TCR Vbeta CDR3 sequencing of approximately 140 peripheral blood samples (more than 40 ophthalmopathy, roughly 74 hyperthyroidism and approximately 17 progressor patients) is reported in the paper. The approximately 100 discovery patients were randomly split 7:3 into training and test sets. In several Graves' hyperthyroidism patients, the study also compared T-cell repertoires from thyroid tissue with T-cell repertoires from blood. Prospective prediction of ophthalmopathy was tested in an independent validation cohort consisting of 18 hyperthyroidism patients and approximately 16 patients who later progressed to ophthalmopathy.

Graves' hyperthyroidism was defined as stable when no progression to ophthalmopathy occurred over 18 months of follow-up. Hyperthyroidism patients were newly diagnosed, had a disease duration of under 2 months, and were aged 18 to 65 years. Patients with uncontrolled infections, other autoimmune diseases, pregnancy or lactation were excluded. Clinical symptoms, serum thyroxine and TRAb, thyroid ultrasound, and orbital computed tomography formed the basis for the diagnoses. Ficoll-Paque density gradient centrifugation was used to isolate PBMCs from about 9.4 ml of fresh peripheral blood. Total RNA was extracted with Trizol reagent, and quality was checked on an Agilent 2100 Bioanalyzer. On the study overall, not on this receptor specifically: Sample size was not statistically predetermined, and blinding of investigators to group allocation was not performed. Most expanded thyroid clonotypes (frequency above 0.001) were also detected in blood, a finding suggesting that blood repertoires may reflect thyroid immune responses. Ophthalmopathy was separated from stable hyperthyroidism by a 13 V-J signature model, with 87.88% sensitivity and roughly 81% specificity obtained in cross-validation and 80%/75% obtained in testing. During validation, the model predicted progression to ophthalmopathy a median of roughly 7.1 months ahead of onset, with almost 71% sensitivity and around 72% specificity.

The TCR beta CDR3 regions were amplified from RNA transcripts. For the first round of RT-PCR on the TCR CDR3, the HTBI primer set was used together with the Qiagen OneStep RT-PCR kit. A second multiplex PCR round built the libraries, followed by size selection and purification. Paired-end sequencing of the libraries was performed with 100 bp reads on an Illumina HiSeq2000. Per the authors' processing: Raw data were processed with SOAPnuke, discarding reads with adapters, uncalled bases, mean Phred below 15, or no exact constant-primer or identifier match. High-quality paired reads were merged with COPE v1.2.5, and unique nucleotide sequences were defined as clonotypes. MiTCR v1.1 was used to align clonotypes to the IMGT TRBV, TRBD and TRBJ reference segments. Analysis was restricted to V-J combinations with a frequency above 0.0001, which covered roughly 99% of repertoires. The TCS score was defined as F50 (clonal expansion) divided by E x V (chaos), with BLOSUM62-based TCRdist calculated between CDR3 peptides within each V-J. Welch's t-statistics and random forest reduced roughly 530 V-J features to 10 to 15, which were used in a naive Bayes classifier (R e1071). TCRdb handled the public reads itself, with Q25 trimming in fastp and clone calling in MiXCR, and kept productive beta chains. Every entry covers one CDR3 protein and lists the most common genes and DNA from its rows. It is TCRdb's table, rather than the study itself, that gives the V and J calls and clone size. In all, the sample holds around 420,000 distinct CDR3 sequences, and 12% to 15% of those were seen once. The leading ten clones occupy 5% to 6.5% of the sample.

This TCR derives from a woman between 18 and 29 years old with Graves' hyperthyroidism. The rearrangement combines TRBV5-1 with TRBJ2-1, with 11 bases matching TRBD2. The sequencing sample was made of blood. The CDR3 sequence is CASSLEVAGGKYNEQFF. The DNA is as follows: TGCGCCAGCAGCTTGGAGGTAGCGGGAGGGAAATACAATGAGCAGTTCTTC.